These T cell receptor beta chains were read from a single sample in a study of blood T cell repertoires in COVID-19. The repertoire was sequenced with immunoSEQ multiplex PCR; TCRdb's copy has only in-frame clones and lacks some. The sample includes 150,000 or so clones, around 82% of them seen just once. Sequenced material: PBMCs or T cells enriched from blood (not recorded which). Receptors were obtained from a woman between 45 and 60 years old in a cohort exposed to, infected with or recovered from COVID-19 (not recorded which). The CDR3 runs from the conserved cysteine through the conserved F or W. The order of the fields is CDR3 length, V gene, J gene, D gene, clone size, CDR3 protein, CDR3 DNA. D genes are given only for firm matches. Some rows have no size entry. The others give once, few or many, or a class for an expanded clone.

CDR3 length: 14; V gene: TRBV21-1; J gene: TRBJ1-6; D gene: -; clone size: -; CDR3 protein: CASSKEPLGSPLHF; CDR3 DNA: TGTGCCAGCAGCAAAGAGCCTCTAGGCTCACCCCTCCACTTT
CDR3 length: 14; V gene: TRBV11-2; J gene: TRBJ2-4; D gene: -; clone size: -; CDR3 protein: CASSATGGKNIQYF; CDR3 DNA: TGTGCCAGCAGCGCGACCGGAGGCAAAAACATTCAGTACTTC
CDR3 length: 14; V gene: TRBV28; J gene: TRBJ1-5; D gene: -; clone size: -; CDR3 protein: CASSFTGSHQPQHF; CDR3 DNA: TGTGCCAGCAGTTTTACAGGCTCCCATCAGCCCCAGCATTTT
CDR3 length: 12; V gene: TRBV3-1/TRBV3-2; J gene: TRBJ1-2; D gene: -; clone size: -; CDR3 protein: CASSQERVGYTF; CDR3 DNA: TGTGCCAGCAGCCAAGAGAGGGTTGGCTACACCTTC
CDR3 length: 13; V gene: TRBV6-6; J gene: TRBJ2-1; D gene: TRBD1; clone size: -; CDR3 protein: CATWTGGYNEQFF; CDR3 DNA: TGTGCCACCTGGACAGGGGGATACAATGAGCAGTTCTTC
CDR3 length: 16; V gene: TRBV28; J gene: TRBJ1-2; D gene: TRBD1; clone size: -; CDR3 protein: CASSSPTGGFLYGYTF; CDR3 DNA: TGTGCCAGCAGTTCTCCGACAGGGGGCTTTCTCTATGGCTACACCTTC
CDR3 length: 16; V gene: TRBV7-2; J gene: TRBJ2-7; D gene: TRBD2; clone size: -; CDR3 protein: CASHTALAGGINEQYF; CDR3 DNA: TGTGCCAGCCACACAGCGCTAGCGGGGGGTATCAACGAGCAGTACTTC
CDR3 length: 15; V gene: TRBV7-2; J gene: TRBJ1-4; D gene: TRBD1; clone size: -; CDR3 protein: CASSLEDRGREKLFF; CDR3 DNA: TGTGCCAGCAGCTTAGAAGACAGGGGCCGCGAAAAACTGTTTTTT
CDR3 length: 15; V gene: TRBV7-2; J gene: TRBJ2-3; D gene: TRBD2; clone size: -; CDR3 protein: CASSSSGGRADTQYF; CDR3 DNA: TGTGCCAGCAGCTCTAGCGGGGGGCGGGCAGATACGCAGTATTTT
CDR3 length: 12; V gene: TRBV24-1; J gene: TRBJ1-2; D gene: TRBD1; clone size: -; CDR3 protein: CATMGQGDGYTF; CDR3 DNA: TGTGCCACCATGGGACAGGGAGATGGCTACACCTTC
CDR3 length: 14; V gene: TRBV19; J gene: TRBJ1-6; D gene: TRBD1; clone size: -; CDR3 protein: CASSPTGGSSPLHF; CDR3 DNA: TGTGCCAGTAGTCCAACAGGGGGCAGTTCACCCCTCCACTTT
CDR3 length: 16; V gene: TRBV9; J gene: TRBJ1-3; D gene: -; clone size: -; CDR3 protein: CASSVVGGDSGNTIYF; CDR3 DNA: TGTGCCAGCAGCGTAGTAGGAGGGGACTCTGGAAACACCATATATTTT
CDR3 length: 17; V gene: TRBV21-1; J gene: TRBJ2-5; D gene: -; clone size: -; CDR3 protein: CASSKRQGEEEEETQYF; CDR3 DNA: TGTGCCAGCAGCAAACGACAGGGCGAGGAGGAAGAAGAGACCCAGTACTTC
CDR3 length: 14; V gene: TRBV28; J gene: TRBJ1-4; D gene: -; clone size: -; CDR3 protein: CASREAATSEKLFF; CDR3 DNA: TGTGCCAGCAGAGAGGCAGCAACTTCTGAAAAACTGTTTTTT
CDR3 length: 14; V gene: TRBV28; J gene: TRBJ1-2; D gene: TRBD1; clone size: -; CDR3 protein: CASSLLDRGRGYTF; CDR3 DNA: TGTGCCAGCAGTTTATTGGACAGGGGGCGAGGCTACACCTTC
CDR3 length: 15; V gene: TRBV27; J gene: TRBJ2-1; D gene: TRBD2; clone size: -; CDR3 protein: CASSLFSGGHNEQFF; CDR3 DNA: TGTGCCAGCAGTTTGTTTAGCGGGGGCCACAATGAGCAGTTCTTC
CDR3 length: 13; V gene: TRBV9; J gene: TRBJ1-2; D gene: -; clone size: once; CDR3 protein: CASSVDSYYGYTF; CDR3 DNA: TGTGCCAGCAGCGTAGACTCCTACTATGGCTACACCTTC
CDR3 length: 16; V gene: TRBV6-1; J gene: TRBJ2-2; D gene: TRBD2; clone size: -; CDR3 protein: CASSGGTKGPTGELFF; CDR3 DNA: TGTGCCAGCAGTGGCGGGACTAAAGGGCCCACCGGGGAGCTGTTTTTT
CDR3 length: 12; V gene: TRBV10-2; J gene: TRBJ2-1; D gene: -; clone size: -; CDR3 protein: CASSEAGTRQFF; CDR3 DNA: TGCGCCAGCAGTGAGGCCGGGACTCGCCAGTTCTTC
CDR3 length: 10; V gene: TRBV20-1; J gene: TRBJ2-5; D gene: -; clone size: few; CDR3 protein: CSAGEETQYF; CDR3 DNA: TGCAGTGCAGGGGAAGAGACCCAGTACTTC
CDR3 length: 17; V gene: TRBV18; J gene: TRBJ2-1; D gene: TRBD1; clone size: -; CDR3 protein: CASSPGTGSRIYNEQFF; CDR3 DNA: TGTGCCAGCTCACCTGGGACAGGCTCTAGAATTTACAATGAGCAGTTCTTC
CDR3 length: 16; V gene: TRBV6-6; J gene: TRBJ1-4; D gene: TRBD1; clone size: -; CDR3 protein: CASNPGQGGFGEKLFF; CDR3 DNA: TGTGCCAGCAATCCGGGACAGGGAGGTTTCGGGGAAAAACTGTTTTTT
CDR3 length: 14; V gene: TRBV4-1; J gene: TRBJ2-7; D gene: -; clone size: once; CDR3 protein: CASSFRGDRYEQYF; CDR3 DNA: TGCGCCAGCAGCTTCCGCGGGGACAGATACGAGCAGTACTTC
CDR3 length: 19; V gene: TRBV7-9; J gene: TRBJ1-6; D gene: -; clone size: -; CDR3 protein: CASSPSYSPGSSYNSPLHF; CDR3 DNA: TGTGCCAGCAGCCCCAGCTACTCCCCGGGGAGCTCCTATAATTCACCCCTCCACTTT
CDR3 length: 14; V gene: TRBV28; J gene: TRBJ2-5; D gene: -; clone size: -; CDR3 protein: CASSLDRPLGTQYF; CDR3 DNA: TGTGCCAGCAGTTTAGACAGACCTCTAGGGACCCAGTACTTC